This T cell receptor beta chain was observed in a study of blood T cells in healthy people across ages. Study results and limitations: There was no known CMV status for donors, so expanded clonotype changes were possibly confounded.

Points on this clonotype: Antigen: not known.

The CDR3 loop spans 15 amino acids. Germline V gene lookup returns CDR1 SGHDT and CDR2 YYEEEE. V shed 0 bases and J 6 bases; nucleotides not matched to a gene: 3. A second PCR, run for roughly 7 to 12 cycles, used a sample-barcoded 5' primer plus a J-beta primer mix. A minimum of 3 million CDR3-containing paired-end reads was obtained for each sample. One entry per CDR3 protein, called by TCRdb with MiXCR from the 5' RACE reads. The profile shows roughly 800,000 distinct CDR3 sequences, approximately 24% of them singletons. These data are also associated with another study on T cells of mothers and their children. That source adds: Persistent microchimeric T cell clones were not found at ~100 per million sensitivity.

The chain uses TRBV5-6 and TRBJ1-4; 9 nucleotides line up with TRBD1. Source material: blood. This TCR was sampled from a boy aged 5-17 years in good health. As DNA, the CDR3 is TGTGCCAGCAGCTTGGCCGGGACAGGGTATGAAAAACTGTTTTTT. This encodes CASSLAGTGYEKLFF.